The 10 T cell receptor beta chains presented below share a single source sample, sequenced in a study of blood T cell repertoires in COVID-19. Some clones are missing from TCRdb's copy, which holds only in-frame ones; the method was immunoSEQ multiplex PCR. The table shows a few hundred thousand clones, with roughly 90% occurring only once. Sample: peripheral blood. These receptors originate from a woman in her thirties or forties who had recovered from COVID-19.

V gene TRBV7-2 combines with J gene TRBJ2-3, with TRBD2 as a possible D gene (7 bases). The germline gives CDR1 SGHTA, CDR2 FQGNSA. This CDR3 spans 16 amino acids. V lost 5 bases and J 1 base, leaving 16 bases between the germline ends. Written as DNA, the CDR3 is TGTGCCAGCAGCAGAAAGGGGGGAGGGGGCACAGATACGCAGTATTTT. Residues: CASSRKGGGGTDTQYF. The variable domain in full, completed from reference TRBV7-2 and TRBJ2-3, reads GAGVSQSPSNKVTEKGKDVELRCDPISGHTALYWYRQSLGQGLEFLIYFQGNSAPDKSGLPSDRFSAERTGGSVSTLTIQRTQQEDSAVYLCASSRKGGGGTDTQYFGPGTRLTVL.

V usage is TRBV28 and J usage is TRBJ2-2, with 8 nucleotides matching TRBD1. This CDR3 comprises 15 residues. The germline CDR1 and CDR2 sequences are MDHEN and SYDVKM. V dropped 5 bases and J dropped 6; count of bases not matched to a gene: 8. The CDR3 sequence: CASSRTGSVSGELFF. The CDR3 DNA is TGTGCCAGCAGTCGGACAGGGTCGGTATCCGGGGAGCTGTTTTTT.

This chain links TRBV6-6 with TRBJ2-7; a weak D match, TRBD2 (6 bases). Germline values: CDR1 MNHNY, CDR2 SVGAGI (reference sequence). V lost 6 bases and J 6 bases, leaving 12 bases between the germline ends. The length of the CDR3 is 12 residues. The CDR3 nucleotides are TGTGCCAGCAGCATCGCCGGGGGCGAGCAGTACTTC. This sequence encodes CASSIAGGEQYF.

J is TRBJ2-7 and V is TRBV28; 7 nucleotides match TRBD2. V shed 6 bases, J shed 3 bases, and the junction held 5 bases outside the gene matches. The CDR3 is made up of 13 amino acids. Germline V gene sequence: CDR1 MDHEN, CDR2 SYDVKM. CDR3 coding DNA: TGTGCCAGCAGAGCATCGGGGGGCTACGAGCAGTACTTC. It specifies CASRASGGYEQYF. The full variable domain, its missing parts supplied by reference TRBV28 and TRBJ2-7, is DVKVTQSSRYLVKRTGEKVFLECVQDMDHENMFWYRQDPGLGLRLIYFSYDVKMKEKGDIPEGYSVSREKKERFSLILESASTNQTSMYLCASRASGGYEQYFGPGTRLTVT.

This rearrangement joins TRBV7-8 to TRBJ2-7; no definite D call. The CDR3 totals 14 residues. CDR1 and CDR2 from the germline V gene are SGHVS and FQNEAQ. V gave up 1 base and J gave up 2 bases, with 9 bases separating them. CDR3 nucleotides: TGTGCCAGCAGCTTAGTGGTCAGAACCTACGAGCAGTACTTC. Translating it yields CASSLVVRTYEQYF.

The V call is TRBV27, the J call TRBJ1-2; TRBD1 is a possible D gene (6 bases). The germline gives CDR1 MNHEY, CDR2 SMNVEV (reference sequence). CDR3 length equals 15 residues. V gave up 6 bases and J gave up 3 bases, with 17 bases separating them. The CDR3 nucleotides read TGTGCCAGCAGCGCTCCCGGGGGGGCCCACTATGGCTACACCTTC. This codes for CASSAPGGAHYGYTF.

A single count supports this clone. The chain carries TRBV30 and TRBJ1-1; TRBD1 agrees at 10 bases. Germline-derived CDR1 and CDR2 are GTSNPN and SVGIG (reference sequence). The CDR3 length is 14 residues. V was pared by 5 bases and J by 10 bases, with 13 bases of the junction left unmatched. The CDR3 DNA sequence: TGTGCCTGGGAGACCGGGACAGGGGTCTCGGCAGCTTTCTTT. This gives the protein CAWETGTGVSAAFF.

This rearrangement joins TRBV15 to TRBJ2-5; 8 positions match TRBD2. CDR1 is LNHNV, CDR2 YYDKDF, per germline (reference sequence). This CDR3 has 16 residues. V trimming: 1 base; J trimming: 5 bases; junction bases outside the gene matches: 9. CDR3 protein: CATSRGSGGTRETQYF. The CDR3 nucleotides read TGTGCCACCAGCAGAGGATCGGGAGGGACTCGGGAGACCCAGTACTTC.

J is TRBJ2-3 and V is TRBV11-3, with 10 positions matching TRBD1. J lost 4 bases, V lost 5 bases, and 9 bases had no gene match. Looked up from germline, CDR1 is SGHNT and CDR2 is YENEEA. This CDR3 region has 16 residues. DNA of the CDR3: TGTGCCAGCAGCACCATTGGTGGGACAGGGGCAGATACGCAGTATTTT. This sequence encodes CASSTIGGTGADTQYF.

The CDR3 loop reads CASSPVEREGEQYF. The CDR3 DNA follows: TGTGCCAGCAGCCCCGTTGAGCGGGAGGGCGAGCAGTACTTC. The V call is TRBV5-6, the J call TRBJ2-7; 10 bases line up with TRBD2. Germline CDR1 reads SGHDT; CDR2 reads YYEEEE. J lost 6 bases, V lost 4 bases, and 7 bases had no gene match. The CDR3 length is 14 residues.